Sequencing of this TCR beta chain was carried out in a study of T cell responses to AZD1222 COVID-19 vaccine. Study-wide findings and caveats: In all cases, repertoires were sampled only after the peak T cell response. Among those given AZD1222, only 6 or 7 were seropositive at baseline. Spike was spanned by vaccine-associated CD4 TCRs, which were dominant at 160-218 and 743-854.

Generated by immunoSEQ multiplex PCR, the TCRdb table keeps only in-frame clones and is missing some. The sample comprises roughly 180,000 clones, approximately 90% of which are singletons, and 1.5% to 2% rests with the top ten. This clone appeared once. Its target is not known. Germline values: CDR1 LNHNV, CDR2 YYDKDF (reference sequence). J was trimmed by 13 bases and V by 0 bases; bases with no gene match: 8. This CDR3 contains 14 residues. The rearrangement uses TRBV15 and TRBJ2-1; 8 bases align to TRBD1. This sequence originates from an adult who received the AZD1222 COVID-19 vaccine. Here the sequenced sample was peripheral blood, taken 28 days after the second AZD1222 dose. The CDR3 nucleotides read TGTGCCACCAGCAGAGATCGGGGGACAGGAGGTCAGTTCTTC. It is translated as CATSRDRGTGGQFF.